This T cell receptor (beta chain) was profiled in a study of PD-L1 blockade in urothelial cancer. The CDR3 has 14 amino acids. V trimming: 5 bases; J trimming: 6 bases; junction bases outside the gene matches: 6. Per germline, CDR1 SGHTA and CDR2 FQGTGA. Time point in this sample: pretreatment peripheral blood. The data were produced by immunoSEQ multiplex PCR, yet TCRdb's version contains in-frame clones alone and is incomplete. Here the sample spans 90,000 to 100,000 clones, around 87% being singletons. The receptor was derived from a man aged 55-75 years with urothelial cancer. The V call is TRBV7-3, the J call TRBJ2-1; TRBD2 agrees at 8 bases. The input for sequencing was PBMCs, taken around atezolizumab (anti-PD-L1) treatment. CDR3 bases: TGTGCCAGCAGCCTGACCGGGACTAGCAATGAGCAGTTCTTC. Translation gives CASSLTGTSNEQFF.